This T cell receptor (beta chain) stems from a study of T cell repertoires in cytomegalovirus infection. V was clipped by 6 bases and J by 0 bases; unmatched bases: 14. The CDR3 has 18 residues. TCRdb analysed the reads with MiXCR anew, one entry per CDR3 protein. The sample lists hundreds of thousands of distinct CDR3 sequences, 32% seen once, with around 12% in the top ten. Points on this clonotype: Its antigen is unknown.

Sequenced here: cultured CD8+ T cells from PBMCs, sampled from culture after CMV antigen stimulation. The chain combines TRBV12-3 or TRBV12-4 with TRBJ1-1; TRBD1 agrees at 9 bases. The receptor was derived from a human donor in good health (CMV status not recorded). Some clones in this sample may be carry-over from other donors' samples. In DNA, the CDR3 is TGTGCCAGCAGCCGAAACCGAGGACAGGGGCGACTGAACACTGAAGCTTTCTTT. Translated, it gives CASSRNRGQGRLNTEAFF.